Each of the 30 T cell receptor beta chains below was sequenced from the same sample in a study of control samples from healthy donors and cancer patients. Clones were sequenced by immunoSEQ multiplex PCR, and TCRdb holds only the in-frame ones, with some missing. The sample carries 150,000 to 200,000 clones, around 90% recorded once. Sequenced: blood. These receptors were collected from a woman in her thirties or forties in good health.

The chain couples TRBV4-1 to TRBJ1-2, with D perhaps TRBD1 (5 bases). CDR1 and CDR2 (germline): MGHRA, YSYEKL. The V gene lost 0 bases and the J gene lost 4 bases, with 12 bases spanning the gap. This CDR3 comprises 15 residues. The CDR3 DNA follows: TGCGCCAGCAGCCAAGAGGAAACAGGAGGCTATGGCTACACCTTC. Protein: CASSQEETGGYGYTF.

The chain employs TRBV6-2 or TRBV6-3 and TRBJ2-2; 9 nucleotides align to TRBD2. V lost 5 bases, J lost 6 bases, and 10 bases stayed unmatched. The CDR3 has 16 residues. The V gene's germline CDR1 is MNHEY and CDR2 SVGEGT. CDR3 coding DNA: TGTGCCAGCAGTACTCCGGGCGGGGGGGCCCCCGGGGAGCTGTTTTTT. Translation gives CASSTPGGGAPGELFF.

This rearrangement joins TRBV6-6 to TRBJ1-4; D perhaps matches TRBD1 (6 bases). The CDR3 consists of 15 residues. Germline V gives CDR1 MNHNY, CDR2 SVGAGI (reference sequence). Trimming left V 5 bases short and J 4 bases short, with 14 bases between. The CDR3 sequence: CASSTQTGLNEKLFF. CDR3 nucleotides: TGTGCCAGCAGTACGCAGACAGGACTTAATGAAAAACTGTTTTTT.

V and J are TRBV27 and TRBJ1-1, with 9 bases fitting TRBD1. This CDR3 is 14 amino acids long. V was pared by 5 bases and J by 6 bases, with 7 bases of the junction left unmatched. The germline V gene encodes CDR1 MNHEY and CDR2 SMNVEV (reference sequence). CDR3 loop: CASSRTGAASEAFF. The DNA of the CDR3 is TGTGCCAGCAGTAGGACAGGGGCAGCGTCTGAAGCTTTCTTT.

This clone has just one count. The chain employs TRBV12-1 and TRBJ1-5. TRBV12-1 is a documented pseudogene. The CDR3 totals 14 residues. The CDR3 loop reads CASSLRPGNQPQHF. The CDR3 bases are TGTGCCAGCAGTCTCCGGCCGGGCAATCAGCCCCAGCATTTT.

This clone is a singleton in its sample. The chain recombines TRBV27 with TRBJ2-2; D is possibly TRBD1 (5 bases). The length of the CDR3 is 14 residues. The germline CDR1 and CDR2 sequences are MNHEY and SMNVEV (reference sequence). Trimming took off 3 bases at V and 4 bases at J, with 9 bases between the two ends. The CDR3 spells CASSLGRITGELFF. DNA for the CDR3: TGTGCCAGCAGTTTGGGGCGTATCACCGGGGAGCTGTTTTTT.

The V gene is TRBV19, the J gene TRBJ1-1, with D unclear. From germline, CDR1 is LNHDA and CDR2 SQIVND (reference sequence). This CDR3 has 17 residues. Trimming stripped 7 bases from V and 0 bases from J, with 21 bases between. CDR3 protein: CASKMDWADEVNTEAFF. CDR3 DNA: TGTGCCAGTAAGATGGATTGGGCAGATGAAGTGAACACTGAAGCTTTCTTT.

The rearrangement uses TRBV4-1 and TRBJ2-5, with D perhaps matching TRBD1 (5 bases). V was cut by 3 bases and J by 5 bases, with 13 bases left in between. The CDR3 is 14 amino acids. Germline V gene data show CDR1 as MGHRA and CDR2 as YSYEKL. The CDR3 bases are TGCGCCAGCAGCCACGCCAGCCCAGGGGAGACCCAGTACTTC. This encodes CASSHASPGETQYF.

The chain uses TRBV4-1 and TRBJ1-1; D is undetermined. This CDR3 spans 14 amino acids. Germline V gene lookup returns CDR1 MGHRA and CDR2 YSYEKL. V dropped 5 bases and J dropped 3 bases, with 13 bases sitting between them. DNA for the CDR3: TGCGCCAGCAGCGGCCAGGTTTACGACACTGAAGCTTTCTTT. It translates to CASSGQVYDTEAFF.

This clone was recorded only once. This chain joins TRBV5-6 and TRBJ1-5; D remains unclear. V was shortened by 0 bases and J by 0 bases, with 10 bases between the two germline ends. This CDR3 contains 16 residues. Germline-derived CDR1 and CDR2 are SGHDT and YYEEEE. Here the CDR3 reads CASSLAAGFSNQPQHF. DNA for the CDR3: TGTGCCAGCAGCTTGGCGGCTGGATTTAGCAATCAGCCCCAGCATTTT.

The rearrangement uses TRBV6-1 and TRBJ2-1; D possibly uses TRBD1 or TRBD2 (5 bases each). Germline loops: CDR1 MNHNS, CDR2 SASEGT. The CDR3 consists of 17 residues. V was trimmed by 1 base and J by 7 bases, leaving 20 bases between them. The CDR3 region is CASSEGWDPGVRNEQFF. The CDR3 DNA follows: TGTGCCAGCAGTGAAGGATGGGACCCCGGAGTTCGGAATGAGCAGTTCTTC.

This clone was seen just once. The chain has TRBV9 and TRBJ1-2; D unclear. CDR1 is SGDLS and CDR2 is YYNGEE in the germline V gene. The CDR3 contains 12 residues. V lost 0 bases to trimming and J lost 6 bases, with 6 bases between them. In DNA, the CDR3 is TGTGCCAGCAGCGTAGTACCAGATGGCTACACCTTC. Its protein is CASSVVPDGYTF. The variable domain in full, completed from reference TRBV9 and TRBJ1-2, reads DSGVTQTPKHLITATGQRVTLRCSPRSGDLSVYWYQQSLDQGLQFLIQYYNGEERAKGNILERFSAQQFPDLHSELNLSSLELGDSALYFCASSVVPDGYTFGSGTRLTVV.

This chain connects TRBV27 to TRBJ1-6; D gene unclear. This CDR3 has 16 residues. V was shortened by 3 bases and J by 7 bases, with 16 bases between the two germline ends. Germline CDR1 and CDR2: MNHEY and SMNVEV (reference sequence). Here the CDR3 reads CASSFLVGQANSPLHF. The CDR3 nucleotides are TGTGCCAGCAGTTTTTTGGTGGGTCAGGCGAATTCACCCCTCCACTTT.

V gene TRBV7-9 combines with J gene TRBJ1-2, with D tentatively TRBD1 (5 bases). This CDR3 comprises 13 residues. CDR1 and CDR2 (germline): SEHNR, FQNEAQ (reference sequence). V lost 6 bases, J lost 6 bases, and 14 bases lay in between. CDR3 protein: CASRPGGGDGYTF. The CDR3 region has the DNA TGTGCCAGCAGACCCGGTGGGGGGGATGGCTACACCTTC.

The chain joins TRBV12-5 to TRBJ2-1, with D possibly TRBD2 on 5 matching bases. V lost 7 bases and J 3 bases, leaving 16 bases between the germline ends. CDR1 and CDR2 from the germline V gene are LGHNT and FRNRAP. CDR3 length: 15 amino acids. This CDR3 is CASEDSDRGYNEQFF. The CDR3, as DNA: TGTGCTAGTGAAGACTCGGATCGGGGCTACAATGAGCAGTTCTTC.

The rearrangement links TRBV5-4 to TRBJ2-7; TRBD1 is a possible D gene (5 bases). Germline CDR1 and CDR2: SGHNT and YYREEE (reference sequence). CDR3 length: 12 residues. The V end lost 6 bases, the J end lost 5 bases, and 12 bases lay between the germline ends. The CDR3 sequence: CASNEQGDEQYF. CDR3 coding DNA: TGTGCCAGCAACGAGCAGGGCGACGAGCAGTACTTC.

The sample holds a few counts of this clone. V usage is TRBV2 and J usage is TRBJ2-7, with D unclear. V was trimmed by 6 bases and J by 2 bases, leaving 8 bases between them. Germline CDR1 reads SNHLY; CDR2 reads FYNNEI. The CDR3 length is 12 residues. This CDR3 is CASRKGTYEQYF. For the CDR3, the DNA is TGTGCCAGCAGGAAGGGCACCTACGAGCAGTACTTC.

V and J are TRBV19 and TRBJ1-5; D uncertain. Germline V gene sequence: CDR1 LNHDA, CDR2 SQIVND (reference sequence). The CDR3 covers 15 residues. V lost 5 bases to trimming and J lost 6 bases, with 17 bases between them. The CDR3 sequence: CASSFSGSQSQPQHF. DNA of the CDR3: TGTGCCAGTAGTTTTTCTGGCAGCCAGAGTCAGCCCCAGCATTTT. The whole variable domain, remainder taken from reference TRBV19 and TRBJ1-5, is DGGITQSPKYLFRKEGQNVTLSCEQNLNHDAMYWYRQDPGQGLRLIYYSQIVNDFQKGDIAEGYSVSREKKESFPLTVTSAQKNPTAFYLCASSFSGSQSQPQHFGDGTRLSIL.

V usage is TRBV4-1 and J usage is TRBJ2-7; D possibly corresponds to TRBD2 (7 bases). CDR3 length: 15 amino acids. Germline V gene data show CDR1 as MGHRA and CDR2 as YSYEKL. The ends were cut back, 1 base at V and 4 bases at J, with 14 bases in the middle. The CDR3 region has the DNA TGCGCCAGCAGCCAAGCGTCGGGGGGCCTGTACGAGCAGTACTTC. Translating it yields CASSQASGGLYEQYF.

The chain carries TRBV11-2 and TRBJ2-2; TRBD2 might be the D (5 bases). Looked up from germline, CDR1 is SGHAT and CDR2 is FQNNGV. The V end lost 4 bases, the J end lost 0 bases, and 12 bases lay between the germline ends. This CDR3 region has 16 residues. CDR3: CASSYLEGSNTGELFF. For the CDR3, the DNA is TGTGCCAGCAGCTACCTTGAGGGTTCGAACACCGGGGAGCTGTTTTTT.

This clone was counted once. V usage is TRBV9 and J usage is TRBJ2-1; TRBD2 is a possible D gene (6 bases). Germline assignment: CDR1 SGDLS and CDR2 YYNGEE. The V gene lost 0 bases and the J gene lost 8 bases, with 15 bases spanning the gap. This CDR3 has 15 residues. CDR3 DNA: TGTGCCAGCAGCGTAGCTCTGGGACTCCTGGATGAGCAGTTCTTC. Translating gives CASSVALGLLDEQFF.

This clone has a handful of counts. This sequence joins TRBV6-5 and TRBJ1-5; D may be TRBD1 (5 bases). The CDR3 consists of 15 residues. Germline V gene sequence: CDR1 MNHEY, CDR2 SVGAGI. The V end was cut by 7 bases, the J end by 6 bases, with 19 bases between. The CDR3 DNA reads TGTGCCAGCACCCGGGACGGGTACTCTGGTCAGCCCCAGCATTTT. Residues: CASTRDGYSGQPQHF.

V gene TRBV5-4 combines with J gene TRBJ1-2; 9 nucleotides line up with TRBD1. The junction had 7 bases not matched to a gene; V was cut back by 2 bases and J by 8 bases. Germline V gives CDR1 SGHNT, CDR2 YYREEE (reference sequence). CDR3 size: 14 residues. CDR3 region: CASSLQGASGGYTF. The CDR3 nucleotides are TGTGCCAGCAGCTTACAGGGGGCGTCGGGGGGCTACACCTTC.

This chain uses TRBV6-5 with TRBJ2-7, with a possible D match to TRBD2 (6 bases). The germline gives CDR1 MNHEY, CDR2 SVGAGI. Trimming stripped 8 bases from V and 3 bases from J, with 11 bases between. The CDR3 loop spans 12 amino acids. The CDR3 loop is CASAGNIYEQYF. DNA for the CDR3: TGTGCCAGCGCGGGGAATATCTACGAGCAGTACTTC.

The rearrangement links TRBV19 to TRBJ2-7; D gene ambiguous. In germline, CDR1 is LNHDA, CDR2 SQIVND (reference sequence). V was clipped by 5 bases and J by 2 bases, with 13 bases between them. CDR3 length equals 14 residues. Here the CDR3 reads CASSRDPGTYEQYF. CDR3 DNA: TGTGCCAGTAGTCGAGACCCTGGGACCTACGAGCAGTACTTC.

This rearrangement joins TRBV12-3 or TRBV12-4 to TRBJ2-1, with TRBD1 as a possible D gene (5 bases). V shed 2 bases and J shed 9 bases, with 8 bases lying between them. CDR3 length: 12 residues. CDR3 sequence: CASSLQGSEQFF. The DNA of the CDR3 is TGTGCCAGCAGTTTACAGGGCAGTGAGCAGTTCTTC.

The chain has TRBV11-2 and TRBJ1-5; D possibly corresponds to TRBD1 (5 bases). Germline V gene sequence: CDR1 SGHAT, CDR2 FQNNGV. Trimming took off 0 bases at V and 4 bases at J, with 10 bases between the two ends. The CDR3 runs to 15 residues. CDR3 protein: CASSLDGAANQPQHF. CDR3 DNA sequence: TGTGCCAGCAGCTTAGATGGGGCTGCTAATCAGCCCCAGCATTTT.

This clone came up a few times. J is TRBJ1-3 and V is TRBV6-6; D not certain. Germline V gene sequence: CDR1 MNHNY, CDR2 SVGAGI (reference sequence). Trimming removed 2 bases at V and 0 bases at J, with 11 bases between. There are 16 residues in the CDR3. In DNA form, the CDR3 reads TGTGCCAGCAGTTACGCCGGAAACCCCTCTGGAAACACCATATATTTT. Translated: CASSYAGNPSGNTIYF.

The chain is built from TRBV2 and TRBJ2-1; D perhaps matches TRBD2 (6 bases). Germline values: CDR1 SNHLY, CDR2 FYNNEI. The CDR3 contains 15 residues. V was pared by 2 bases and J by 5 bases, with 13 bases between. CDR3 protein: CASSERRTTNNEQFF. The CDR3 DNA follows: TGTGCCAGCAGTGAAAGGAGGACTACCAACAATGAGCAGTTCTTC.

This rearrangement joins TRBV2 to TRBJ2-5; D is unclear. Germline loops: CDR1 SNHLY, CDR2 FYNNEI. The V end lost 4 bases, the J end lost 2 bases, and 8 bases lay between the germline ends. The CDR3 contains 13 residues. Here the CDR3 DNA reads TGTGCCAGCAGTGTCGAGGTACAAGAGACCCAGTACTTC. Encoded protein: CASSVEVQETQYF.